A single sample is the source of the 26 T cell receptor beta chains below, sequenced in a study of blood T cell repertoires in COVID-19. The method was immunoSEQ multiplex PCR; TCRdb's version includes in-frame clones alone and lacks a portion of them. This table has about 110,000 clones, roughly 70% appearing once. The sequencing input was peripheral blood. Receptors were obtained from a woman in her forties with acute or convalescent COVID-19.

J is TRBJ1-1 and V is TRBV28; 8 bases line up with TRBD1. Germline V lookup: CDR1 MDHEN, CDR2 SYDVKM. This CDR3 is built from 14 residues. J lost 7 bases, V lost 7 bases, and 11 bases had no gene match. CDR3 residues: CASTQQGEVVEAFF. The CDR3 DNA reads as TGTGCCAGCACCCAACAGGGGGAAGTCGTTGAAGCTTTCTTT.

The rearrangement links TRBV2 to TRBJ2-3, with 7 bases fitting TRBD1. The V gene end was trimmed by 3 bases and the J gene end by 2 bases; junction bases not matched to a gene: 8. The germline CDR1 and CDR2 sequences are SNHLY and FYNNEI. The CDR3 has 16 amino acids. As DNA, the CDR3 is TGTGCCAGCAGTGACTCCTCCGGGACAGACACAGATACGCAGTATTTT. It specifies CASSDSSGTDTDTQYF.

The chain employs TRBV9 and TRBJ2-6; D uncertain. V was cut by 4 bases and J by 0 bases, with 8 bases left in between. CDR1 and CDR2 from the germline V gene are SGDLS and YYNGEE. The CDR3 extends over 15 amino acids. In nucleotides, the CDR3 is TGTGCCAGCAGCAAACTCGTCTCTGGGGCCAACGTCCTGACTTTC. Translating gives CASSKLVSGANVLTF.

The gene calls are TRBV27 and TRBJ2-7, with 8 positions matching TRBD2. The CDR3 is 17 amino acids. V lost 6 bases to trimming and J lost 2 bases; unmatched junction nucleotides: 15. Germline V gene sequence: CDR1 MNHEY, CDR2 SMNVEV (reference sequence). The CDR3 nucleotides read TGTGCCAGCAGCCCAACTTTCCTCGGGGGGGCCCCCTACGAGCAGTACTTC. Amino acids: CASSPTFLGGAPYEQYF.

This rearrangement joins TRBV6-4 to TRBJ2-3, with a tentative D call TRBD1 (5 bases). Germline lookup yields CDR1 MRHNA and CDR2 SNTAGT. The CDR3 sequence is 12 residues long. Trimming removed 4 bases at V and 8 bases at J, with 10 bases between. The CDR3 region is CASSGPRGTQYF. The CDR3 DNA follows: TGTGCCAGCAGTGGGCCTAGGGGTACGCAGTATTTT.

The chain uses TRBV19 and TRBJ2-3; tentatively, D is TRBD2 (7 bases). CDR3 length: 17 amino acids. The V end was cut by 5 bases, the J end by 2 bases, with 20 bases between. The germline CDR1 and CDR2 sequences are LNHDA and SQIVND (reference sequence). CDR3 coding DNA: TGTGCCAGTAGTCTTGGTCCCGGGGGGCGAACCACAGATACGCAGTATTTT. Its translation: CASSLGPGGRTTDTQYF.

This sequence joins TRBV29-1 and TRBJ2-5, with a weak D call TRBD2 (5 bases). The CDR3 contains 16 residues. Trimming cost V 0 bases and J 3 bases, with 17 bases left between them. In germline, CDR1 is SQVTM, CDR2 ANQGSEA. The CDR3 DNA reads TGCAGCGTTGAAGAAACTAGGACCGGTCGAGAAGAGACCCAGTACTTC. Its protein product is CSVEETRTGREETQYF. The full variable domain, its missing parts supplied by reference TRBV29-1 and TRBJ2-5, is SAVISQKPSRDICQRGTSLTIQCQVDSQVTMMFWYRQQPGQSLTLIATANQGSEATYESGFVIDKFPISRPNLTFSTLTVSNMSPEDSSIYLCSVEETRTGREETQYFGPGTRLLVL.

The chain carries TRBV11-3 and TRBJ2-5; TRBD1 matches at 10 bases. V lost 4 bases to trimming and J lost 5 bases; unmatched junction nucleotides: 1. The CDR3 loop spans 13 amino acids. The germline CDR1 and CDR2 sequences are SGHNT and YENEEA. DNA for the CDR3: TGTGCCAGCAGCTCGGACAGGGGGGAGACCCAGTACTTC. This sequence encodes CASSSDRGETQYF.

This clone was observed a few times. The CDR3: CASSQEHRALHF. The CDR3 DNA follows: TGTGCCAGCAGCCAAGAGCACAGAGCCCTCCACTTT. The rearrangement links TRBV3-1 (or the pseudogene TRBV3-2) to TRBJ1-6; no clear D. V lost 0 bases to trimming and J lost 14 bases, with 8 bases between them. Germline-derived CDR1 and CDR2 are LGHDT and YNNKEL (reference sequence). CDR3 length equals 12 residues.

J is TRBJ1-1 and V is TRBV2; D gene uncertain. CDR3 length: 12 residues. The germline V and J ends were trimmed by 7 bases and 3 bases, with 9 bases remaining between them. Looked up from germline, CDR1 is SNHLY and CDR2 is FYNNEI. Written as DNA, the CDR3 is TGTGCCAGCACCGTTCGAGACACTGAAGCTTTCTTT. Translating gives CASTVRDTEAFF.

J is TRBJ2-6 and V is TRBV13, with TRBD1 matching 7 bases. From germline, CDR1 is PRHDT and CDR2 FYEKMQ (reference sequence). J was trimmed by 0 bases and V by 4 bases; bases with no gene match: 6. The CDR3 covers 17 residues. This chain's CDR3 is CASSYSYRGSGANVLTF. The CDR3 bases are TGTGCCAGCAGCTATAGCTACAGGGGCTCTGGGGCCAACGTCCTGACTTTC.

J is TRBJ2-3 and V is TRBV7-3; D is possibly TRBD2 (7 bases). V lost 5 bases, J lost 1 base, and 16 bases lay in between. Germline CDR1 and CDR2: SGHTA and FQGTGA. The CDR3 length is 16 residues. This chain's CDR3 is CASSPARGGGTDTQYF. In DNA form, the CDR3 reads TGTGCCAGCAGCCCGGCGAGGGGGGGCGGCACAGATACGCAGTATTTT.

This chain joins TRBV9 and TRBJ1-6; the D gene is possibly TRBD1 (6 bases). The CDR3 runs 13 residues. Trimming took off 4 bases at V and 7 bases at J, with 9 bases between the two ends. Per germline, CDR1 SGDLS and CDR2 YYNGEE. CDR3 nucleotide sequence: TGTGCCAGCAGCCCCCAGGGGAATTCACCCCTCCACTTT. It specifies CASSPQGNSPLHF.

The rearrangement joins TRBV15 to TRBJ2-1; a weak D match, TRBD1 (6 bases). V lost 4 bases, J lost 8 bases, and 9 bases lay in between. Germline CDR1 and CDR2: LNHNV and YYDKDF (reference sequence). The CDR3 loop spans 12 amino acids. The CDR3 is CATSIQGYEQFF. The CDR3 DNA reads TGTGCCACCAGCATACAGGGTTATGAGCAGTTCTTC.

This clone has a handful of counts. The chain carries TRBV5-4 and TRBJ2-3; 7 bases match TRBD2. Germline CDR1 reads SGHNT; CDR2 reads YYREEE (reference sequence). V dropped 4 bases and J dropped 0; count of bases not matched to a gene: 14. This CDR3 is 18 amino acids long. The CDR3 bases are TGTGCCAGCAGCCCGAGGGCTAGCGGCGCCTCTAGCACAGATACGCAGTATTTT. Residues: CASSPRASGASSTDTQYF.

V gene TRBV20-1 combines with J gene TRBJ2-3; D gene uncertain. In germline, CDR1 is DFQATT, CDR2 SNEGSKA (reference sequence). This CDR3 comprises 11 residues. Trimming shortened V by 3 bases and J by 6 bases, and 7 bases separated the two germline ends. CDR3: CSASKLDTQYF. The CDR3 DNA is TGCAGTGCTAGTAAACTCGATACGCAGTATTTT.

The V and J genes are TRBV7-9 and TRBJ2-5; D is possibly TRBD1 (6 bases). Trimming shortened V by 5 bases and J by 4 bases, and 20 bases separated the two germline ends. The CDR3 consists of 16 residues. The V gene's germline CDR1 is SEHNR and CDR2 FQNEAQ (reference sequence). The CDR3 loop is CASSPIMGAAPETQYF. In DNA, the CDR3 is TGTGCCAGCAGCCCGATTATGGGGGCTGCCCCAGAGACCCAGTACTTC.

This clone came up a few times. CDR3 coding DNA: TGTGCCAGCAGTTTTAGTTTGACCCTCCACTTT. This gives the protein CASSFSLTLHF. The genes are TRBV28 and TRBJ1-6; D uncertain. Trimming removed 3 bases from V and 14 bases from J, with 8 bases in between. Germline CDR1 MDHEN, CDR2 SYDVKM. CDR3 length: 11 residues.

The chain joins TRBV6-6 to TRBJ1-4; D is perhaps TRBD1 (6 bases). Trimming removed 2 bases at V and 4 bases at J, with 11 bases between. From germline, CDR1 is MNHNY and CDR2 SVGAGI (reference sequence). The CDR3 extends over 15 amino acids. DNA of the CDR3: TGTGCCAGCAGTTACGGGGGCGCCCTTAATGAAAAACTGTTTTTT. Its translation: CASSYGGALNEKLFF.

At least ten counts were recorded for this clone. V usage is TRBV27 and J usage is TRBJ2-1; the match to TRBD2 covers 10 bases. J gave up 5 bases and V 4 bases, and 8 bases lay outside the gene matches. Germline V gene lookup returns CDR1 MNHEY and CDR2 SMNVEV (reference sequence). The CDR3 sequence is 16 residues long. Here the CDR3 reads CASSSSGGEENNEQFF. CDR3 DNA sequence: TGTGCCAGCAGTTCCAGCGGGGGGGAAGAGAACAATGAGCAGTTCTTC.

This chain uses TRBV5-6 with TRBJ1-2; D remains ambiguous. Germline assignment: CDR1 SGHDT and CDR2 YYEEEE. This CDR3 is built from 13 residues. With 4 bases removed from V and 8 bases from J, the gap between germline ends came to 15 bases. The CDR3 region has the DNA TGTGCCAGCAGCGTGAGAGGGTCGAGGGGCTACACCTTC. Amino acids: CASSVRGSRGYTF.

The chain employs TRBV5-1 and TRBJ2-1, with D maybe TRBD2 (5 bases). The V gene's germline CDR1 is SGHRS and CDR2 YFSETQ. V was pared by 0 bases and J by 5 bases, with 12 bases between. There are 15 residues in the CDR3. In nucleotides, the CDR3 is TGCGCCAGCAGCTTGGTAGGACTTGACAACAATGAGCAGTTCTTC. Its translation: CASSLVGLDNNEQFF.

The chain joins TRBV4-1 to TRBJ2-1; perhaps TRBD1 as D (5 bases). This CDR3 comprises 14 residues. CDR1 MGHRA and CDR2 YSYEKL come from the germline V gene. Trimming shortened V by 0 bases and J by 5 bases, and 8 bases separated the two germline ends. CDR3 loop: CASSQDRVNNEQFF. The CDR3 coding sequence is TGCGCCAGCAGCCAAGACAGGGTAAACAATGAGCAGTTCTTC.

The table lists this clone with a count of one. The CDR3: CASSDQWRSGANVLTF. The CDR3 DNA follows: TGTGCCAGCAGTGATCAGTGGAGGTCTGGGGCCAACGTCCTGACTTTC. This sequence joins TRBV6-1 and TRBJ2-6; perhaps TRBD2 as D (5 bases). The germline CDR1 and CDR2 sequences are MNHNS and SASEGT. This CDR3 region has 16 residues. V dropped 3 bases and J dropped 1 base, with 10 bases sitting between them.

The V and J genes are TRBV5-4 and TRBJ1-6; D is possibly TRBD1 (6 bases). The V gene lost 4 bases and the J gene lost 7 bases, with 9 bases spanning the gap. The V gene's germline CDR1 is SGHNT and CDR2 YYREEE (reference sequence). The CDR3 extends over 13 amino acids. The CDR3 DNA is TGTGCCAGCAGCCCGGACAGCAATTCACCCCTCCACTTT. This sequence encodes CASSPDSNSPLHF.

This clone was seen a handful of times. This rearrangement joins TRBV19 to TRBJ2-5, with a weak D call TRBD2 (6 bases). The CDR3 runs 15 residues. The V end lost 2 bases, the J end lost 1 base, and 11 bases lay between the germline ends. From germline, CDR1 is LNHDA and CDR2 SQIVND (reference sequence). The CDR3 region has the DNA TGTGCCAGTAGTATAAGGCTAGCGCCCCAAGAGACCCAGTACTTC. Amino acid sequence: CASSIRLAPQETQYF.